Listed below are T cell receptor beta chains from one sample, sequenced in a study of shared clonotypes between healthy human individuals. Profiled with immunoSEQ multiplex PCR; TCRdb holds only in-frame clones, not every one. The sample includes about 2.3 million clones, approximately 93% seen only once; the top ten take 0.39%. Input material: naive CD4+ T cells from PBMCs. The receptors were gathered from a young man in good health. Some clones in this sample may be carry-over from other donors' samples. Each CDR3 is given with its conserved first and last residue. A D gene is named only where the DNA matches it firmly. Some rows mark clone size as missing; the rest say once, few, many or name a class of expanded clone.

J gene	V gene	clone size	D gene	CDR3 DNA	CDR3 protein
TRBJ2-2	TRBV9	-	-	TGTGCCAGCAGCGTAGGGAGTGGAACCGGGGAGCTGTTTTTT	CASSVGSGTGELFF
TRBJ2-5	TRBV9	-	-	TGTGCCAGCAGCGTAGGCGGCCCGGAGACCCAGTACTTC	CASSVGGPETQYF
TRBJ2-7	TRBV5-6	-	TRBD2	TGTGCCAGCAGCTTGTTCAGCGGGAGGGCTCGGTACGAGCAGTACTTC	CASSLFSGRARYEQYF
TRBJ2-3	TRBV7-3	-	-	TGTGCCAGCAGCCTTGGGGGAGCGGGTACTCCTAGCACAGATACGCAGTATTTT	CASSLGGAGTPSTDTQYF
TRBJ2-7	TRBV5-1	-	TRBD2	TGCGCCAGCAGCTCACGGCCCGGGACTAGCGGGAGTTACGAGCAGTACTTC	CASSSRPGTSGSYEQYF
TRBJ1-1	TRBV6-6	-	-	TGTGCCAGCAGTTCGGACGGGAAAAACACTGAAGCTTTCTTT	CASSSDGKNTEAFF
TRBJ1-5	TRBV28	-	-	TGTGCCAGCAGTTGGGGGGGTGTGAGCAATCAGCCCCAGCATTTT	CASSWGGVSNQPQHF
TRBJ1-1	TRBV25-1	-	-	TGTGCCAGCAGTGAGTATAACACTGAAGCTTTCTTT	CASSEYNTEAFF
TRBJ1-1	TRBV5-1	-	-	TGCGCCAGCAGCTTGACGCCCAACATGAACACTGAAGCTTTCTTT	CASSLTPNMNTEAFF
TRBJ2-7	TRBV27	-	-	TGTGCCAGCATAACGTTCAGGGGCAGGCACTACGAGCAGTACTTC	CASITFRGRHYEQYF
TRBJ2-7	TRBV28	-	-	TGTGCCAGCGGCCAGACGATGGCCCTTCAGCAGTACTTC	CASGQTMALQQYF
TRBJ1-2	TRBV5-6	-	TRBD1	TGTGCCAGCAGGCAGACAGGGGCCCCTTTAGGAGGCTACACCTTC	CASRQTGAPLGGYTF
TRBJ2-5	TRBV29-1	-	-	TGCAGCGTTGAAGATCTAACTAGCCAAGAGACCCAGTACTTC	CSVEDLTSQETQYF
TRBJ2-2	TRBV19	-	-	TGTGCCAGCCGCTCAGGGGACCTACTTAACACCGGGGAGCTGTTTTTT	CASRSGDLLNTGELFF
TRBJ1-5	TRBV7-2	-	TRBD1	TGTGCCAGCAGCTGGGGGACAGGTGGGCAGCCCCAGCATTTT	CASSWGTGGQPQHF
TRBJ1-1	TRBV2	-	-	TGTGCCAGCAGTGCCGAGGGGGGGACTGAAGCTTTCTTT	CASSAEGGTEAFF
TRBJ2-1	TRBV5-1	once	-	TGCGCCAGCAGCCCGGACGCCTACAATGAGCAGTTCTTC	CASSPDAYNEQFF
TRBJ1-1	TRBV5-4	few	TRBD1	TGTGCCAGCAGCCACGGACAGGTCAATGAAGCTTTCTTT	CASSHGQVNEAFF
TRBJ2-4	TRBV7-9	-	-	TGTGCCAGCAGCTCCGGGGGTGGAGGTGGGGGCGAAAACATTCAGTACTTC	CASSSGGGGGGENIQYF
TRBJ2-7	TRBV5-4	-	TRBD1	TGTGCCAGCAGCTTGGTAACAGGGGGTCTGGACGAGCAGTACTTC	CASSLVTGGLDEQYF
TRBJ2-7	TRBV9	-	-	TGTGCCAGCAGCGTAGGTATTTTGTCAGACGACTTTATTTCCTACGAGCAGTACTTC	CASSVGILSDDFISYEQYF
TRBJ1-2	TRBV19	-	TRBD1	TGTGCCAGTAGTAGAGGGACAGTCTATGGCTACACCTTC	CASSRGTVYGYTF
TRBJ2-5	TRBV5-1	-	TRBD2	TGCGCCAGCACATATAGCGGGAGCCGCCAAGAGACCCAGTACTTC	CASTYSGSRQETQYF
TRBJ2-7	TRBV28	-	TRBD1	TGTGCCAGCAGTTCTGAGACAGGGGCAGGGGAGCAGTACTTC	CASSSETGAGEQYF
TRBJ2-7	TRBV7-8	-	-	TGTGCCAGCAGTCGATGGCCTTCCTACGAGCAGTACTTC	CASSRWPSYEQYF
TRBJ2-1	TRBV18	-	TRBD2	TGTGCCAGCTCACCAGAGACTAGCGGGAGGGGGCACGAGCAGTTCTTC	CASSPETSGRGHEQFF
TRBJ1-4	TRBV18	few	-	TGTGCCAGCTCACCAGGGCAGAATGAAAAACTGTTTTTT	CASSPGQNEKLFF
TRBJ2-7	TRBV29-1	-	-	TGCAGCGTGTTGGGGGAAGCATACGAGCAGTACTTC	CSVLGEAYEQYF
TRBJ1-5	TRBV28	-	-	TGTGCCAGCAGTTTTTATCGGCGGAATAGCAATCAGCCCCAGCATTTT	CASSFYRRNSNQPQHF
TRBJ2-1	TRBV28	once	-	TGTGCCAGCAGCTTCGGGTCCAGCGGTTTTTTCGATGAGCAGTTCTTC	CASSFGSSGFFDEQFF
TRBJ1-4	TRBV27	-	-	TGTGCCAGCAGTCCCCCAGGACGAGGGCCTAATGAAAAACTGTTTTTT	CASSPPGRGPNEKLFF
TRBJ2-5	TRBV5-8	-	-	TGTGCCAGCAGCTTGCGGGGCCGTGAGACCCAGTACTTC	CASSLRGRETQYF
TRBJ2-5	TRBV28	once	TRBD1	TGTGCCAGCACCCCGGCGACAGGGGGCTGGGAGACCCAGTACTTC	CASTPATGGWETQYF
TRBJ2-3	TRBV18	-	-	TGTGCCAGCTCTTCTAACGCAGGGGTCAGCACAGATACGCAGTATTTT	CASSSNAGVSTDTQYF
TRBJ1-2	TRBV9	once	-	TGTGCCAGCAGCGTAGAGGTGGAAGGCTATGGCTACACCTTC	CASSVEVEGYGYTF
TRBJ1-4	TRBV19	-	-	TGTGCCAGTAGTATAAGGGGCCGCGAAAAACTGTTTTTT	CASSIRGREKLFF
TRBJ1-5	TRBV25-1	-	-	TGTGCCAGCAGTGAAGGAGCGGCTATCAGCAATCAGCCCCAGCATTTT	CASSEGAAISNQPQHF
TRBJ2-7	TRBV5-1	-	-	TGCGCCAGCAGCTTAGGACTGGCCACCTACGAGCAGTACTTC	CASSLGLATYEQYF
TRBJ2-1	TRBV27	-	TRBD1	TGTGCCAGCAGTTTAGCGGACAGGGGATCCTACAATGAGCAGTTCTTC	CASSLADRGSYNEQFF
TRBJ1-1	TRBV11-1	few	-	TGTGCCAGCAGCTTAGTGGGGATGAACACTGAAGCTTTCTTT	CASSLVGMNTEAFF
TRBJ1-5	TRBV5-1	-	-	TGCGCCAGCAGCTTCGAAGGGGATAGCAATCAGCCCCAGCATTTT	CASSFEGDSNQPQHF
TRBJ2-1	TRBV2	-	-	TGTGCCGGATCGCGGGGCTCCTACAATGAGCAGTTCTTC	CAGSRGSYNEQFF
TRBJ2-3	TRBV28	-	-	TGTGCCAGCAGTCCCAGCTTTCTCACAGATACGCAGTATTTT	CASSPSFLTDTQYF